This entry describes one T cell receptor (beta chain). Its matching antigen is unknown. The data were obtained in a study of cytomegalovirus exposure and HLA in healthy donors. PCR amplification relied on 60 Vbeta primers (plus 13 Jbeta primers). TCRdb keeps only in-frame clones here, not all; method: immunoSEQ multiplex PCR. The sample holds 200,000 to 250,000 clones, about 77% seen once. Trimming left V 0 bases short and J 0 bases short, with 14 bases between. The CDR3 consists of 17 residues. Germline lookup yields CDR1 MGHRA and CDR2 YSYEKL. General study points: Specificity of three CMV-associated chains for CMV antigens was verified in vitro. Cytomegalovirus-associated TCR beta chains were listed, numbering some 170. Serostatus for CMV was the only available immune exposure information.

The TCR comes from a woman aged 25 to 39 in good health and CMV-seronegative. Sample: PBMCs. The chain is built from TRBV4-1 and TRBJ1-1; D perhaps matches TRBD1 (5 bases). The CDR3 DNA is TGCGCCAGCAGCCAAGATCCGGTGGGGGGGATGAACACTGAAGCTTTCTTT. Protein: CASSQDPVGGMNTEAFF.